This TCR beta chain came from a study of blood T cells in healthy people across ages. On this clonotype itself: The antigen is unknown.

The people who gave samples were healthy Caucasians from Russia, aged about 6 to 100. General study results and limits: It was held that the diversity estimates obtained from one million T cells were underestimates.

CDR3 length: 15 amino acids. Trimming at V came to 2 bases and at J to 7 bases, leaving 8 bases not matched to a gene. Germline loops: CDR1 MNHEY, CDR2 SMNVEV (reference sequence). The use of a sample-barcoded 5' primer and a J-beta primer mix characterized a second PCR of 7 to 11 cycles. TCRdb re-derived calls from the 5' RACE reads in MiXCR, one entry per CDR3 protein. The table records some 900,000 distinct CDR3 sequences, 25% to 35% of them present only once. The sequence was obtained from a woman older than 75 in good health. The genes are TRBV27 and TRBJ2-7; TRBD2 aligns across 10 bases. Sequencing input: blood. For the CDR3, the DNA is TGTGCCAGCAGTTTAGTAGCGGGGGGTTACAATGAGCAGTACTTC. Translating it yields CASSLVAGGYNEQYF.